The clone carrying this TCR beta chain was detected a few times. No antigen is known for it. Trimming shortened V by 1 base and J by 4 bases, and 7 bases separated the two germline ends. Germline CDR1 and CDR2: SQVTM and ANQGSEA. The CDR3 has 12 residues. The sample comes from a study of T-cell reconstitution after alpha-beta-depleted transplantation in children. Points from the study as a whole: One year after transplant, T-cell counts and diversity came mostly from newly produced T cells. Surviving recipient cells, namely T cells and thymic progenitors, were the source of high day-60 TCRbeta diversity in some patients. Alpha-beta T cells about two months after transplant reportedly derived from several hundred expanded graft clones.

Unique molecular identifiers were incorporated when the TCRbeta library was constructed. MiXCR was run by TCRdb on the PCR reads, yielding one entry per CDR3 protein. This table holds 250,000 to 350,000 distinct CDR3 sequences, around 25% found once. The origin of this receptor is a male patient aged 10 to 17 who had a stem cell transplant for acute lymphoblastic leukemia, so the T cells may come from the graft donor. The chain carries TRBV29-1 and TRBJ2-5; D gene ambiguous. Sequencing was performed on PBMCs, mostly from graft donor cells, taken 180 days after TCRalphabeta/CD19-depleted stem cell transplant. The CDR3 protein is CSVEGGGETQYF. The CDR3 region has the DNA TGCAGCGTTGAAGGGGGTGGAGAGACCCAGTACTTC.